Presented here are 17 T cell receptor beta chains from one specimen sequenced in a study of sequential checkpoint blockade in melanoma. The treatment is: randomized to nivolumab then ipilimumab (arm A) or the reverse (arm B). Clones were read by immunoSEQ multiplex PCR, and TCRdb kept only the in-frame ones, dropping some. Among around 13,000 clones, about three quarters were seen once, and the ten largest hold 30% to 40%. The sample was CD8+ T cells sorted from blood (inferred from file names), taken from a patient given nivolumab and ipilimumab in sequence. The origin of the receptors is a human donor with melanoma.

J is TRBJ2-7 and V is TRBV7-2; 10 bases agree with TRBD2. The J segment lost 2 bases and the V segment lost 3 bases, leaving 13 bases of the junction unmatched. From germline, CDR1 is SGHTA and CDR2 FQGNSA. This CDR3 has 18 amino acids. The CDR3 DNA is TGTGCCAGCAGCTTGCTCGGGACAACTAGCGGGAACCCCTACGAGCAGTACTTC. This translates into CASSLLGTTSGNPYEQYF.

The chain has TRBV7-6 and TRBJ1-1; D uncertain. This CDR3 has 12 residues. With 4 bases removed from V and 4 bases from J, the gap between germline ends came to 7 bases. The germline gives CDR1 SGHVS, CDR2 FNYEAQ. This CDR3 is CASSSLSTEAFF. The DNA for the CDR3 is TGTGCCAGCAGCTCCCTTAGCACTGAAGCTTTCTTT.

This chain connects TRBV6-4 to TRBJ2-2, with D possibly matching TRBD2 (6 bases). Trimming pared 8 bases from V and 2 bases from J, leaving 12 bases between. Germline CDR1 MRHNA, CDR2 SNTAGT. The length of the CDR3 is 14 residues. CDR3 bases: TGTGCCAGCGCCTCGGAGGGAAACACCGGGGAGCTGTTTTTT. It translates to CASASEGNTGELFF.

This chain uses TRBV4-3 with TRBJ2-7; no clear D gene. The germline V gene has CDR1 LGHNA and CDR2 YSLEER. The CDR3 length is 15 residues. V lost 3 bases, J lost 3 bases, and 15 bases lay in between. CDR3 DNA sequence: TGCGCCAGCAGCCAGACACGGTCAAGATACTACGAGCAGTACTTC. It codes for CASSQTRSRYYEQYF.

The rearrangement joins TRBV7-9 to TRBJ2-1; 9 positions match TRBD2. The ends lost 8 bases at V and 1 base at J; junction bases unmatched: 3. The CDR3 extends over 14 amino acids. Looked up from germline, CDR1 is SEHNR and CDR2 is FQNEAQ (reference sequence). The CDR3 DNA reads TGTGCCAGCTCACTAGCGGGTTCCTACAATGAGCAGTTCTTC. This sequence encodes CASSLAGSYNEQFF.

The chain employs TRBV5-6 and TRBJ2-7; 12 nucleotides align to TRBD1. The CDR3 consists of 17 residues. The J segment lost 2 bases and the V segment lost 5 bases, leaving 11 bases of the junction unmatched. Germline values: CDR1 SGHDT, CDR2 YYEEEE. CDR3 residues: CASRGKGDRGLTYEQYF. Written as DNA, the CDR3 is TGTGCCAGCAGAGGAAAAGGGGACAGGGGGCTAACCTACGAGCAGTACTTC. Based on the CDR3 plus reference TRBV5-6 and TRBJ2-7, the full variable domain is DAGVTQSPTHLIKTRGQQVTLRCSPKSGHDTVSWYQQALGQGPQFIFQYYEEEERQRGNFPDRFSGHQFPNYSSELNVNALLLGDSALYLCASRGKGDRGLTYEQYFGPGTRLTVT.

The rearrangement joins TRBV5-4 to TRBJ2-7; TRBD2 matches 8 bases. This CDR3 spans 18 amino acids. The trim removed 0 bases at V and 4 bases at J, leaving 15 bases unmatched. Germline V gene sequence: CDR1 SGHNT, CDR2 YYREEE (reference sequence). CDR3 nucleotides: TGTGCCAGCAGCTTGGCCGGGCTAGCGGGTCAAGGAGTTTACGAGCAGTACTTC. Protein: CASSLAGLAGQGVYEQYF.

This clone was counted only a few times. This rearrangement joins TRBV6-5 to TRBJ1-2; 7 nucleotides agree with TRBD1. The V gene's germline CDR1 is MNHEY and CDR2 SVGAGI. This CDR3 has 15 residues. V trimming: 0 bases; J trimming: 5 bases; junction bases outside the gene matches: 6. The CDR3 region is CASSYSGTEAYGYTF. In DNA form, the CDR3 reads TGTGCCAGCAGTTACTCGGGGACAGAGGCTTATGGCTACACCTTC.

The chain couples TRBV9 to TRBJ2-1; 10 bases line up with TRBD2. Per the germline V gene, CDR1 is SGDLS and CDR2 is YYNGEE. CDR3 size: 17 residues. Unmatched junction bases numbered 11, after V lost 0 bases and J lost 8 bases. The DNA for the CDR3 is TGTGCCAGCAGCGTAGCTCAAGCGGGAGGGTACTTGGATGAGCAGTTCTTC. Amino acids: CASSVAQAGGYLDEQFF.

CDR3 sequence: CASSYSGGSGTGELFF. The CDR3 coding sequence is TGTGCCAGCAGTTACTCTGGGGGGTCGGGAACCGGGGAGCTGTTTTTT. This chain joins TRBV6-5 and TRBJ2-2; possibly TRBD2 for D (6 bases). V was shortened by 0 bases and J by 5 bases, with 13 bases between the two germline ends. Germline values: CDR1 MNHEY, CDR2 SVGAGI. The CDR3 contains 16 residues.

This chain links TRBV28 with TRBJ1-1, with D perhaps TRBD1 (5 bases). The V end was cut by 4 bases, the J end by 2 bases, with 8 bases between. Germline V CDR1 and CDR2: MDHEN, SYDVKM. The CDR3 has 13 residues. In DNA form, the CDR3 reads TGTGCCAGCAGTTCTGACAGCAACACTGAAGCTTTCTTT. Amino acids: CASSSDSNTEAFF.

The V gene is TRBV6-5, the J gene TRBJ2-2; 7 positions agree with TRBD1. Germline assignment: CDR1 MNHEY and CDR2 SVGAGI. V shed 7 bases, J shed 6 bases, and the junction held 8 bases outside the gene matches. The CDR3 is made up of 14 amino acids. The CDR3: CASKTGVYAGELFF. The CDR3 DNA follows: TGTGCCAGCAAAACAGGGGTATACGCCGGGGAGCTGTTTTTT.

The chain combines TRBV10-3 with TRBJ1-1, with D unclear. Germline lookup yields CDR1 ENHRY and CDR2 SYGVKD. CDR3 length: 11 residues. Trimming removed 6 bases at V and 7 bases at J, with 9 bases between. The CDR3 DNA follows: TGTGCCATCAGATTCGGAGATGAAGCTTTCTTT. The encoded protein is CAIRFGDEAFF.

The chain has TRBV7-9 and TRBJ2-5; the D is unclear. With the DNA end fitting TRBJ2-7 better, the J assignment may be wrong. This CDR3 contains 14 residues. Germline lookup yields CDR1 SEHNR and CDR2 FQNEAQ (reference sequence). The CDR3, as DNA: TGTGCCAGCGGAAGCTTGGGGTCGGACTACGAGCAGTACTTC. This encodes CASGSLGSDYEQYF.

This chain links TRBV4-3 with TRBJ2-7; 10 bases agree with TRBD2. Germline CDR1 LGHNA, CDR2 YSLEER. CDR3 length: 15 amino acids. V lost 1 base and J lost 2; bases outside the gene matches: 2. CDR3 coding DNA: TGCGCCAGCAGCCAAGGGACTAGCGGTCCCTACGAGCAGTACTTC. Amino acid sequence: CASSQGTSGPYEQYF.

The gene calls are TRBV10-2 and TRBJ1-2, with a tentative D call TRBD1 (6 bases). The CDR3 spans 13 residues. From germline, CDR1 is WSHSY and CDR2 SAAADI. V lost 6 bases to trimming and J lost 6 bases, with 14 bases between them. CDR3 bases: TGCGCCAGCAGACAGGGTTTGGGAGATGGCTACACCTTC. Protein: CASRQGLGDGYTF.

The chain combines TRBV7-9 with TRBJ1-2, with no clear D. The V and J ends lost 4 bases and 8 bases respectively, with 8 bases between them. From germline, CDR1 is SEHNR and CDR2 FQNEAQ (reference sequence). The CDR3 is 11 residues long. CDR3 bases: TGTGCCAGCAGCTACGATCGGGGCTACACCTTC. This codes for CASSYDRGYTF. The variable domain in full, with the rest retrieved from reference TRBV7-9 and TRBJ1-2, is DTGVSQNPRHKITKRGQNVTFRCDPISEHNRLYWYRQTLGQGPEFLTYFQNEAQLEKSRLLSDRFSAERPKGSFSTLEIQRTEQGDSAMYLCASSYDRGYTFGSGTRLTVV.